This TCR beta chain derives from a study of identical twins. General study points: Donors were not followed over many years; analysis was cross-sectional. Within twin pairs, the out-of-frame alpha sequences they shared showed excess low generation probability.

Template switching added a universal primer binding site, and final cDNA carried unique molecular identifiers. Each CDR3 protein gets one entry after TCRdb re-called the 5' RACE reads with MiXCR. The sample consists of roughly 230,000 distinct CDR3 sequences, roughly 8% of them appearing once. This clonotype was counted between two and nine times. Its antigen remains unknown. CDR1 and CDR2 from the germline V gene are MDHEN and SYDVKM. The CDR3 loop spans 13 amino acids. V lost 5 bases and J 5 bases, leaving 13 bases between the germline ends. These data are also associated with another study on yellow fever vaccine responses in identical twins.

This receptor was identified in a woman aged 18-29 years in good health. Source material: CD8+ T cells sorted from blood. J is TRBJ2-7 and V is TRBV28, with D perhaps assigned TRBD1 or TRBD2 (5 bases each). As DNA, the CDR3 is TGTGCCAGCAGTCCCTTGAGGGGTAACGAGCAGTACTTC. Its protein is CASSPLRGNEQYF.